These 9 T cell receptor beta chains were sequenced from one sample in a study of early stage breast cancer tumors. Here immunoSEQ multiplex PCR was the method, and the copy in TCRdb shows in-frame clones only, minus some. The data show fewer than 50,000 clones, around 70% seen once. Sequencing used blood. Receptors originate from a person aged 50-59 years with breast cancer.

V and J are TRBV5-6 and TRBJ2-7; 11 bases match TRBD2. Germline V gives CDR1 SGHDT, CDR2 YYEEEE. This CDR3 region has 15 residues. V shed 4 bases and J 4 bases; nucleotides not matched to a gene: 7. The CDR3 sequence: CASSPSLAGDYEQYF. The CDR3 nucleotides read TGTGCCAGCAGCCCGTCACTAGCGGGAGATTACGAGCAGTACTTC.

V is TRBV5-1 and J is TRBJ2-2, with 11 positions matching TRBD1. J lost 4 bases, V lost 4 bases, and 3 bases had no gene match. This CDR3 is built from 15 residues. Germline assignment: CDR1 SGHRS and CDR2 YFSETQ. The CDR3 bases are TGCGCCAGCAGCACGGGGACAGGGGGCACCGGGGAGCTGTTTTTT. It codes for CASSTGTGGTGELFF.

V and J are TRBV9 and TRBJ2-3, with D maybe TRBD1 (5 bases). Trimming shortened V by 4 bases and J by 7 bases, and 13 bases separated the two germline ends. The CDR3 has 13 amino acids. CDR1 SGDLS and CDR2 YYNGEE come from the germline V gene. As DNA, the CDR3 is TGTGCCAGCAGCAATATCCAGGGAAATACGCAGTATTTT. Translating gives CASSNIQGNTQYF.

The V gene is TRBV6-6, the J gene TRBJ2-3, with D possibly TRBD1 on 6 matching bases. The CDR3 is 15 amino acids. CDR1 MNHNY and CDR2 SVGAGI come from the germline V gene (reference sequence). V was pared by 8 bases and J by 3 bases, with 18 bases between. The CDR3 sequence: CASGRGRGSTDTQYF. In nucleotides, the CDR3 is TGTGCCAGCGGCCGGGGTAGGGGGTCGACAGATACGCAGTATTTT.

CDR3 sequence reads: CAITVSSGANVLTF. CDR3 nucleotide sequence: TGTGCCATCACGGTAAGCTCTGGGGCCAACGTCCTGACTTTC. This chain connects TRBV10-3 to TRBJ2-6; D is unresolved. The CDR3 totals 14 residues. V lost 7 bases, J lost 0 bases, and 7 bases lay in between. The V gene's germline CDR1 is ENHRY and CDR2 SYGVKD.

This clone was recorded a few times. The J gene is TRBJ2-2, the V gene TRBV5-1, with D possibly matching TRBD1 (6 bases). There are 16 residues in the CDR3. Germline lookup yields CDR1 SGHRS and CDR2 YFSETQ. V was clipped by 4 bases and J by 4 bases, with 17 bases between them. For the CDR3, the DNA is TGCGCCAGCAGCCCAGGGGCCTACAACCTCACCGGGGAGCTGTTTTTT. Amino acid sequence: CASSPGAYNLTGELFF.

This clone was detected ten times or more. This chain uses TRBV5-1 with TRBJ1-2; tentatively, D is TRBD1 (6 bases). The CDR3 totals 17 residues. CDR1 is SGHRS and CDR2 is YFSETQ in the germline V gene. V was shortened by 0 bases and J by 7 bases, with 22 bases between the two germline ends. Here the CDR3 reads CASSLGTDPAGSGGYTF. The CDR3 DNA reads TGCGCCAGCAGCTTGGGGACAGATCCCGCCGGCTCGGGTGGCTACACCTTC.

The rearrangement links TRBV10-1 to TRBJ1-2, with 9 bases aligning to TRBD1. Trimming removed 6 bases from V and 2 bases from J; junction bases left unmatched: 4. The germline V gene encodes CDR1 WNHNN and CDR2 SYGVQD (reference sequence). CDR3 size: 14 residues. CDR3 nucleotides: TGCGCCAGCAGCCCCGGACAGGGGAACTATGGCTACACCTTC. Translating it yields CASSPGQGNYGYTF.

The chain links TRBV27 to TRBJ1-2, with 7 bases fitting TRBD1. Per germline, CDR1 MNHEY and CDR2 SMNVEV (reference sequence). Trimming at V came to 5 bases and at J to 7 bases, leaving 7 bases not matched to a gene. There are 13 residues in the CDR3. The CDR3 loop reads CASSPGQLFGYTF. The CDR3 DNA is TGTGCCAGCAGTCCGGGACAGTTATTTGGCTACACCTTC.